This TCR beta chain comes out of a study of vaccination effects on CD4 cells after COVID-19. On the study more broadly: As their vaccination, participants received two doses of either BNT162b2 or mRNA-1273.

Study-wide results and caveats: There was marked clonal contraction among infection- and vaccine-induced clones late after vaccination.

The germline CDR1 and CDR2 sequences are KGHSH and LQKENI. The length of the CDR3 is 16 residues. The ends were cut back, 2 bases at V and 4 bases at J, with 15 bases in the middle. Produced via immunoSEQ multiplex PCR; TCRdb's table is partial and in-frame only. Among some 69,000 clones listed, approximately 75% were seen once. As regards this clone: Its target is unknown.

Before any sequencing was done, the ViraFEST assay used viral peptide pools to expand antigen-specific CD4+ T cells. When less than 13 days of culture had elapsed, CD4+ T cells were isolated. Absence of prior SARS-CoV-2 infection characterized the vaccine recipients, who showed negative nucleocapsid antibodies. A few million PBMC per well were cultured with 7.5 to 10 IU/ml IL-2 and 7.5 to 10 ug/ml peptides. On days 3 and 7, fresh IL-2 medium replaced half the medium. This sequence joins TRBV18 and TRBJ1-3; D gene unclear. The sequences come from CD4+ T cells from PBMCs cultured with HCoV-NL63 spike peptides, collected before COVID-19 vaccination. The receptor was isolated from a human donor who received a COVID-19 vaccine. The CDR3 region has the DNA TGTGCCAGCTCACCATTGGAGGTCGCGAAAGGAAACACCATATATTTT. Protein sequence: CASSPLEVAKGNTIYF.